Presented here are 16 T cell receptor beta chains from one specimen sequenced in a study of OX40 agonist ivuxolimab in advanced cancers. Produced via immunoSEQ multiplex PCR; TCRdb's table is partial and in-frame only. The sample shows about 35,000 clones, around 92% of them seen only once. Specimen: CD4+ or CD8+ T cells sorted from blood, collected in a trial of the OX40 agonist ivuxolimab. The source is an adult with an advanced solid tumor such as melanoma, head and neck, liver or kidney cancer.

The chain uses TRBV27 and TRBJ2-1; 9 bases agree with TRBD1. The CDR3 spans 15 residues. Trimming took 6 bases from V and 4 from J; bases not matched to a gene: 7. Per the germline V gene, CDR1 is MNHEY and CDR2 is SMNVEV (reference sequence). CDR3 loop: CASSDSGQGYNEQFF. Here the CDR3 DNA reads TGTGCCAGCAGCGACTCGGGACAGGGTTACAATGAGCAGTTCTTC.

The chain recombines TRBV11-2 with TRBJ2-3; D ambiguous. This CDR3 contains 11 residues. Germline V CDR1 and CDR2: SGHAT, FQNNGV. Trimming removed 0 bases at V and 14 bases at J, with 9 bases between. The CDR3 protein is CASSLEGSRYF. In nucleotides, the CDR3 is TGTGCCAGCAGCTTAGAAGGGTCTCGGTATTTT.

The V and J genes are TRBV15 and TRBJ2-7; D perhaps matches TRBD1 (5 bases). Deletions cut 5 bases from V and 3 bases from J, with 14 bases between. The CDR3 totals 14 residues. Germline V CDR1 and CDR2: LNHNV, YYDKDF (reference sequence). The CDR3 region is CATSLSGSGYEQYF. The CDR3 bases are TGTGCCACCAGCCTTTCAGGGTCGGGCTACGAGCAGTACTTC.

In DNA, the CDR3 is TGTGCCAGCAGCTTTGGTGACATTCAGTACTTC. Protein sequence: CASSFGDIQYF. The rearrangement uses TRBV11-2 and TRBJ2-4; D not resolved. The CDR3 totals 11 residues. Germline CDR1 is SGHAT and CDR2 is FQNNGV. Trimming took off 3 bases at V and 8 bases at J, with 5 bases between the two ends.

The rearrangement links TRBV4-3 to TRBJ2-1; TRBD2 aligns across 7 bases. Unmatched junction bases numbered 14, after V lost 2 bases and J lost 4 bases. Per the germline V gene, CDR1 is LGHNA and CDR2 is YSLEER. CDR3 length: 18 residues. The chain's CDR3 is CASSQNLRWEGRYNEQFF. The CDR3 DNA follows: TGCGCCAGCAGCCAAAACCTTCGTTGGGAGGGGAGATACAATGAGCAGTTCTTC.

This clone was detected only once. V usage is TRBV4-3 and J usage is TRBJ2-1; 12 bases are a match to TRBD2. The CDR3 is 16 residues long. J gave up 8 bases and V 2 bases, and 7 bases lay outside the gene matches. CDR1 and CDR2 from the germline V gene are LGHNA and YSLEER. The CDR3 region has the DNA TGCGCCAGCAGCCAACTAGCGGGAGGGGGATTTGATGAGCAGTTCTTC. Protein product: CASSQLAGGGFDEQFF.

This sequence joins TRBV7-2 and TRBJ2-7; D unclear. V lost 7 bases and J 2 bases, leaving 18 bases between the germline ends. The CDR3 totals 15 residues. The germline V gene encodes CDR1 SGHTA and CDR2 FQGNSA. In DNA form, the CDR3 reads TGTGCCAGCACTCTTAGTTCCGGCACTGCCTACGAGCAGTACTTC. The encoded protein is CASTLSSGTAYEQYF.

V usage is TRBV13 and J usage is TRBJ1-5, with 7 bases matching TRBD1. The CDR3 is 15 amino acids. Germline CDR1 and CDR2: PRHDT and FYEKMQ (reference sequence). V lost 0 bases, J lost 3 bases, and 2 bases stayed unmatched. In DNA, the CDR3 is TGTGCCAGCAGCTTAGGGGGACAGTACAATCAGCCCCAGCATTTT. Its translation is CASSLGGQYNQPQHF.

The chain has TRBV29-1 and TRBJ2-7; 7 nucleotides align to TRBD2. The CDR3 is made up of 11 amino acids. Germline CDR1 is SQVTM and CDR2 is ANQGSEA. The V segment lost 6 bases and the J segment 7 bases; nucleotides outside the gene matches: 6. The CDR3: CSVGGSGEQYF. DNA of the CDR3: TGCAGCGTGGGGGGGTCGGGTGAGCAGTACTTC.

This sequence joins TRBV7-6 and TRBJ2-7, with 11 bases identical to TRBD2. CDR1 SGHVS and CDR2 FNYEAQ come from the germline V gene. V lost 3 bases to trimming and J lost 5 bases; unmatched junction nucleotides: 9. The CDR3 has 16 residues. CDR3 in amino acids: CASSFRVRGLADEQYF. In DNA form, the CDR3 reads TGTGCCAGCAGCTTTCGGGTCCGGGGACTAGCGGACGAGCAGTACTTC.

The gene calls are TRBV9 and TRBJ2-1; a possible D gene is TRBD2 (5 bases). Trimming cost V 4 bases and J 6 bases, with 17 bases left between them. Germline values: CDR1 SGDLS, CDR2 YYNGEE. This CDR3 region has 15 residues. The chain's CDR3 is CASSQSGSRSNEQFF. As DNA, the CDR3 is TGTGCCAGCAGCCAGAGCGGCAGCCGCAGCAATGAGCAGTTCTTC.

This clone showed up just once. The chain links TRBV10-3 to TRBJ2-7; the D is unclear. This CDR3 is built from 14 residues. Per the germline V gene, CDR1 is ENHRY and CDR2 is SYGVKD. V gave up 0 bases and J gave up 2 bases, with 8 bases separating them. The CDR3 bases are TGTGCCATCAGTGAGTCGTTCAAACCCTACGAGCAGTACTTC. This translates into CAISESFKPYEQYF.

This chain links TRBV10-3 with TRBJ2-6; weak D call: TRBD2 (6 bases). The CDR3 consists of 13 residues. Germline-derived CDR1 and CDR2 are ENHRY and SYGVKD. V lost 11 bases and J 4 bases, leaving 12 bases between the germline ends. The CDR3 DNA follows: TGTGCCTCCGATGGAGGGGGGGCCAACGTCCTGACTTTC. Translation gives CASDGGGANVLTF.

The V call is TRBV28, the J call TRBJ2-1; TRBD2 is a possible D gene (6 bases). Trimming took 2 bases from V and 2 from J, leaving 13 bases between them. Germline V CDR1 and CDR2: MDHEN, SYDVKM. The CDR3 spans 16 residues. CDR3 amino acids: CASSLRGGSTYNEQFF. The DNA of the CDR3 is TGTGCCAGCAGTTTAAGAGGAGGGAGTACCTACAATGAGCAGTTCTTC.

The J gene is TRBJ1-4, the V gene TRBV7-8, with D uncertain. The V gene's germline CDR1 is SGHVS and CDR2 FQNEAQ. V was cut by 1 base and J by 4 bases, with 13 bases left in between. This CDR3 contains 16 residues. The CDR3 spells CASSLVEVQYNEKLFF. DNA for the CDR3: TGTGCCAGCAGCTTAGTAGAGGTCCAGTATAATGAAAAACTGTTTTTT. Looking up the rest from reference TRBV7-8 and TRBJ1-4 gives the full variable domain: GAGVSQSPRYKVAKRGQDVALRCDPISGHVSLFWYQQALGQGPEFLTYFQNEAQLDKSGLPSDRFFAERPEGSVSTLKIQRTQQEDSAVYLCASSLVEVQYNEKLFFGSGTQLSVL.

The rearrangement joins TRBV4-3 to TRBJ2-2; D uncertain. The V gene's germline CDR1 is LGHNA and CDR2 YSLEER. V lost 0 bases and J 2 bases, leaving 7 bases between the germline ends. This CDR3 contains 15 residues. The CDR3: CASSQELGNTGELFF. Written as DNA, the CDR3 is TGCGCCAGCAGCCAAGAGTTAGGTAACACCGGGGAGCTGTTTTTT.